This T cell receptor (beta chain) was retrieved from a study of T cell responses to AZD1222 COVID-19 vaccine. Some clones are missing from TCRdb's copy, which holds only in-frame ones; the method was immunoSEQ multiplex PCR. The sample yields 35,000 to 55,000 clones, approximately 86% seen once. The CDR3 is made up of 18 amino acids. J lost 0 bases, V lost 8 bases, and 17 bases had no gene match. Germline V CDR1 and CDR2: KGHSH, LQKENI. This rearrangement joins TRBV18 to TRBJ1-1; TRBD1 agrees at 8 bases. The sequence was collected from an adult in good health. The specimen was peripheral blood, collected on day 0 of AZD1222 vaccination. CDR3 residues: CASTTRSGGARMNTEAFF. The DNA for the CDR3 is TGTGCCAGCACTACCAGGTCAGGGGGCGCGAGGATGAACACTGAAGCTTTCTTT.